The clone carrying this T cell receptor beta chain was seen once. Its antigen is still unknown. Measured with immunoSEQ multiplex PCR; TCRdb has only the in-frame clones, and not every one. Of some 150,000 clones in the sample, 90% were seen once. This record belongs to a study of T cell responses to AZD1222 COVID-19 vaccine. Findings and limits, study-wide: It should be noted that donors were predominantly white British and more often female, and clonal diversity was possibly underestimated.

The receptor was derived from an adult who received the AZD1222 COVID-19 vaccine. The specimen comprised peripheral blood, sampled 28 days after the second AZD1222 dose.

For the CDR3, the DNA is TGTGCCAGTAGCGAGGGACCGAACTATGGCTACACCTTC. It is translated as CASSEGPNYGYTF. This chain joins TRBV19 and TRBJ1-2, with D perhaps TRBD1 (5 bases). The CDR3 consists of 13 residues. V lost 6 bases and J lost 2, with 10 bases in between. The germline gives CDR1 LNHDA, CDR2 SQIVND (reference sequence).